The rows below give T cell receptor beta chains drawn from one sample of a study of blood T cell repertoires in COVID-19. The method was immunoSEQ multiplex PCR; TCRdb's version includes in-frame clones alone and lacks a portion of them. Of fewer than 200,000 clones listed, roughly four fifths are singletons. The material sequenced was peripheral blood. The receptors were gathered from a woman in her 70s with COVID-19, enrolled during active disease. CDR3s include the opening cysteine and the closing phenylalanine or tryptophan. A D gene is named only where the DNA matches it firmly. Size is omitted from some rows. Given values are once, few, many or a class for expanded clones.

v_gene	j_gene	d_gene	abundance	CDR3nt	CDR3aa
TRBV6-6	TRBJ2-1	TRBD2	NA	TGTGCCAGCAGCGCCAGCGGGAATTACAATGAGCAGTTCTTC	CASSASGNYNEQFF
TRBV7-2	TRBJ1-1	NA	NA	TGTGCCAGCAGCTTAGCGCGGGGGGAGTACACTGAAGCTTTCTTT	CASSLARGEYTEAFF
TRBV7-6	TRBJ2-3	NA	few	TGTGCCAGCAGCTTAGCGCCAGCGGGCCTCACAGATACGCAGTATTTT	CASSLAPAGLTDTQYF
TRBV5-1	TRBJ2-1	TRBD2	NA	TGCGCCAGCAGCTTGGCCATCGGGACTAGGCGTAATGAGCAGTTCTTC	CASSLAIGTRRNEQFF
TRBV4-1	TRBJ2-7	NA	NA	TGCGCCAGCAGCCTCCTGCGGCTACCTTCCTACGAGCAGTACTTC	CASSLLRLPSYEQYF
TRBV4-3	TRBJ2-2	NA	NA	TGCGCCAGCAGCCAAGAGGCACCAAACACCGGGGAGCTGTTTTTT	CASSQEAPNTGELFF
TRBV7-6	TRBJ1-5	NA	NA	TGTGCCAGCAGCCCGGACATAAATAGCAATCAGCCCCAGCATTTT	CASSPDINSNQPQHF
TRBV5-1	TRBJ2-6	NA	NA	TGCGCCAGCAGCTTGAACTTGGCCAACGTCCTGACTTTC	CASSLNLANVLTF
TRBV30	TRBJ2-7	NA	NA	TGTGCCTGGACAGGGTCCAGCTCCTACGAGCAGTACTTC	CAWTGSSSYEQYF
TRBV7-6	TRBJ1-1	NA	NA	TGTGCCAGCAGCCCTCAACAGGGTAACACTGAAGCTTTCTTT	CASSPQQGNTEAFF
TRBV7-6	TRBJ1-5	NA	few	TGTGCCAGCAGCTTAGGTCCCGGGACTTCCAATCAGCCCCAGCATTTT	CASSLGPGTSNQPQHF
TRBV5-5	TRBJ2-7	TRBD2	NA	TGTGCCAGCAGCTTCACTAGCGGATCCTACGAGCAGTACTTC	CASSFTSGSYEQYF
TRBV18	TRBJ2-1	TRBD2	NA	TGTGCCAGCTCACCACCTACCGGGGGGTCCTACAATGAGCAGTTCTTC	CASSPPTGGSYNEQFF
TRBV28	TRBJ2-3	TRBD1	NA	TGTGCCAGCAGTTTCCGGAACGAGGACAGGTCCACAGATACGCAGTATTTT	CASSFRNEDRSTDTQYF
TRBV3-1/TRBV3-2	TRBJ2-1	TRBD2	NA	TGTGCCAGCAGCCTCCCCGGGGCTAGCGGGTCTTACAATGAGCAGTTCTTC	CASSLPGASGSYNEQFF
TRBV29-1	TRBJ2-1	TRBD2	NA	TGCAGCGCCCGACCGGCGGGAGGGCCCCCGTTCTTC	CSARPAGGPPFF
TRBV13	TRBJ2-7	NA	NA	TGTGCCAGCTGCGGCACGGCCCCGTCCGAGCAGTACTTC	CASCGTAPSEQYF
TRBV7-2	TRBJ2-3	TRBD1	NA	TGTGCCAGCAGCCTCTCCTCCAACAGGGGTTCCACAGATACGCAGTATTTT	CASSLSSNRGSTDTQYF
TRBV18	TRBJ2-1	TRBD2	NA	TGTGCCAGCTCACCTAGGACTAGCGGGAGCTCCTACAATGAGCAGTTCTTC	CASSPRTSGSSYNEQFF
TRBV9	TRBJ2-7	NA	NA	TGTGCCAGCAGCTTAAACGTGGTTCCACAGGAAGGCGAGCAGTACTTC	CASSLNVVPQEGEQYF
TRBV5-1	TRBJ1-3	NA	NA	TGCGCCAGCAGCCCAGGACAAGTTGGAAACACCATATATTTT	CASSPGQVGNTIYF
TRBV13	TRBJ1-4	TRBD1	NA	TGTGCCAGCAGCGAGATGGGACAGGGTAGGGAAAAACTGTTTTTT	CASSEMGQGREKLFF
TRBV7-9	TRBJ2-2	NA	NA	TGTGCCAGCAGCTTTCTGGGGGGTGCGACCGGGGAGCTGTTTTTT	CASSFLGGATGELFF
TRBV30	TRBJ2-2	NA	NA	TGTGCCTGGATAGAACGGGGGGCGCTCAACACCGGGGAGCTGTTTTTT	CAWIERGALNTGELFF
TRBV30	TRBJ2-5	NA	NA	TGTGCCTGGGGGGCTAGTCGGGATCCCCCCAGGGAGACCCAGTACTTC	CAWGASRDPPRETQYF
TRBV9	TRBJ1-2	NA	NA	TGTGCCAGCAGCCTTCAGGGGAGTGCTAACTATGGCTACACCTTC	CASSLQGSANYGYTF
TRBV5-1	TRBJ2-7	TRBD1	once	TGCGCCAGCAGCTTGAGGCAGGGGGACCCCCCAGTCTACGAGCAGTACTTC	CASSLRQGDPPVYEQYF
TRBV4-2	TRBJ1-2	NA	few	TGTGCCAGCAGCCAAGATCCTACAGGCACTAACTATGGCTACACCTTC	CASSQDPTGTNYGYTF
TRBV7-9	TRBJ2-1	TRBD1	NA	TGTGCCAGCAGCTTAGACCCAGGGGGACGGACATACAATGAGCAGTTCTTC	CASSLDPGGRTYNEQFF
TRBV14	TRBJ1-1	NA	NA	TGTGCCAGCAGCCCTATCCGGGGTGGTGAAGCTTTCTTT	CASSPIRGGEAFF
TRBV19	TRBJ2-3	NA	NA	TGTGCCAGTAGTATTTCCCTAGCGCGATACACCACAGATACGCAGTATTTT	CASSISLARYTTDTQYF
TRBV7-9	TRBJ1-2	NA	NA	TGTGCCAGCAGCTTTCAGTGGCTTAACTATGGCTACACCTTC	CASSFQWLNYGYTF
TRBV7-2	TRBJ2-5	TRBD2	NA	TGTGCCAGCAGCTTAGCGCAGACTAGCGGGAGGGAGACCCAGTACTTC	CASSLAQTSGRETQYF
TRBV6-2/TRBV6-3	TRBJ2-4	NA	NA	TGTGCCAGCAGTTACCAAGGGGAAGCCAAAAACATTCAGTACTTC	CASSYQGEAKNIQYF
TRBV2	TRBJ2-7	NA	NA	TGTGCCAGCAGAGCTGGTACCTACGAGCAGTACTTC	CASRAGTYEQYF
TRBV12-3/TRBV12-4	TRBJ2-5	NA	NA	TGTGCCAGCAGCCCGGACTATTCGGCCCAGTACTTC	CASSPDYSAQYF
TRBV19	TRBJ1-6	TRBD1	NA	TGTGCCAGTACCCATCGGTCCGGACAGGGGAATTCACCCCTCCACTTT	CASTHRSGQGNSPLHF
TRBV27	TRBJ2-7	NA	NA	TGTGCCAGCAGTTTATTCAGTCGGGTAGCACCGTACGAGCAGTACTTC	CASSLFSRVAPYEQYF
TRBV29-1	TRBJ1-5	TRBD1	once	TGCAGCGTCGGACAGGGGTCTCCAGGGCCCCAGCATTTT	CSVGQGSPGPQHF